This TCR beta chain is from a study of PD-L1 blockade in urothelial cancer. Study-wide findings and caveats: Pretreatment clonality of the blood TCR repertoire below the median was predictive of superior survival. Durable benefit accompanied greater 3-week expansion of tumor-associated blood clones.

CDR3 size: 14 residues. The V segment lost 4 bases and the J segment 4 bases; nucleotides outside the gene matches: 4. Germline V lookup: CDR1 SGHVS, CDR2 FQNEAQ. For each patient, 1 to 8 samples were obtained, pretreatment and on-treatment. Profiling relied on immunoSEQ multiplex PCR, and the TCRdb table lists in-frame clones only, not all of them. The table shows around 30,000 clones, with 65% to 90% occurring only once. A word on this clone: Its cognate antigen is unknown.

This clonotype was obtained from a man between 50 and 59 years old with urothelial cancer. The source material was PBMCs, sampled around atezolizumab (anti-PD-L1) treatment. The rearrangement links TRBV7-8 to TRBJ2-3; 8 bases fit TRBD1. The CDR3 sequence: CASSWRQGSDTQYF. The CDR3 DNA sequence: TGTGCCAGCAGCTGGCGACAGGGGTCAGATACGCAGTATTTT. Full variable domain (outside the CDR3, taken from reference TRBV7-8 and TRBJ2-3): GAGVSQSPRYKVAKRGQDVALRCDPISGHVSLFWYQQALGQGPEFLTYFQNEAQLDKSGLPSDRFFAERPEGSVSTLKIQRTQQEDSAVYLCASSWRQGSDTQYFGPGTRLTVL.